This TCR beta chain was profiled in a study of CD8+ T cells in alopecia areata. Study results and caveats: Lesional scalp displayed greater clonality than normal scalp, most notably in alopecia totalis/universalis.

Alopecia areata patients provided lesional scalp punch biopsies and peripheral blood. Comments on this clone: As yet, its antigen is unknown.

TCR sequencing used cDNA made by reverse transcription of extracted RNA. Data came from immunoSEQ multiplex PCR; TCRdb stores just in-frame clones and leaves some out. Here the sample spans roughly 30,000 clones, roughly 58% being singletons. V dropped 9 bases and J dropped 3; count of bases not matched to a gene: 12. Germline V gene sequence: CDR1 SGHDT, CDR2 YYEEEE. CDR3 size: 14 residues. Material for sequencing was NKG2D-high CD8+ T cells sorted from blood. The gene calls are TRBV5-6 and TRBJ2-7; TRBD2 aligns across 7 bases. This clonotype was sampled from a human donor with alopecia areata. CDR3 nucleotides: TGTGCCACCAACCCTAGCGGCGGGTTCTACGAGCAGTACTTC. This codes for CATNPSGGFYEQYF.